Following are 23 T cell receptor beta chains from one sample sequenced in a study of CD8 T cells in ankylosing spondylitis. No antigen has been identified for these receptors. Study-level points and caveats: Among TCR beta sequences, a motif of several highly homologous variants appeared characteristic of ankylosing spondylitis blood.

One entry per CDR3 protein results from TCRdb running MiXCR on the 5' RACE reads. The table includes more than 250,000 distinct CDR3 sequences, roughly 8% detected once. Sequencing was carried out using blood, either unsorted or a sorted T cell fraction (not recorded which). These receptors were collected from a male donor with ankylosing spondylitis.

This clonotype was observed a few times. As DNA, the CDR3 is TGTGCCAGCAGCTTGGAGGGACCTACCAATGAGCAGTTCTTC. As protein: CASSLEGPTNEQFF. This chain links TRBV5-4 with TRBJ2-1; D possibly uses TRBD1 or TRBD2 (5 bases each). Per germline, CDR1 SGHNT and CDR2 YYREEE (reference sequence). The length of the CDR3 is 14 residues. V was shortened by 0 bases and J by 6 bases, with 10 bases between the two germline ends. Together with reference TRBV5-4 and TRBJ2-1, the CDR3 gives the full variable domain: ETGVTQSPTHLIKTRGQQVTLRCSSQSGHNTVSWYQQALGQGPQFIFQYYREEENGRGNFPPRFSGLQFPNYSSELNVNALELDDSALYLCASSLEGPTNEQFFGPGTRLTVL.

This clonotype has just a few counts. In nucleotides, the CDR3 is TGCAGTGCTATAGCGGAGCTCTACGAGCAGTACTTC. It yields the protein CSAIAELYEQYF. The chain combines TRBV20-1 with TRBJ2-7; D might be TRBD2 (6 bases). The CDR3 consists of 12 residues. Trimming removed 4 bases at V and 3 bases at J, with 10 bases between. Germline V gene lookup returns CDR1 DFQATT and CDR2 SNEGSKA (reference sequence).

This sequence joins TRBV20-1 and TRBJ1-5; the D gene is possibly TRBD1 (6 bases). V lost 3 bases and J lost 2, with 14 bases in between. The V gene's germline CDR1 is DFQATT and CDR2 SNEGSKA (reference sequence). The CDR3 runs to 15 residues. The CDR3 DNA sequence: TGCAGTGCTAGCATGGGGGGCAGAGGCAATCAGCCCCAGCATTTT. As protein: CSASMGGRGNQPQHF.

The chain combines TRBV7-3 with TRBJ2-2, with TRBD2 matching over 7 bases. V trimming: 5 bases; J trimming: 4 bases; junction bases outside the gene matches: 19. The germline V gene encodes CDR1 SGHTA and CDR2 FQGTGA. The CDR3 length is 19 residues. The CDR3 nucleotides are TGTGCCAGCAGCCTTTTTGCGGGAGCAGCCAGTTTGGGCACCGGGGAGCTGTTTTTT. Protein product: CASSLFAGAASLGTGELFF.

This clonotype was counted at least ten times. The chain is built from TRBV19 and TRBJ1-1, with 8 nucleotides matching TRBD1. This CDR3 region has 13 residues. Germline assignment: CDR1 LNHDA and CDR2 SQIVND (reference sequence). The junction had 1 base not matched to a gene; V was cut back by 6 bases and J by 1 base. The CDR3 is CASRDRGNTEAFF. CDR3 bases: TGTGCCAGTAGAGACAGGGGGAACACTGAAGCTTTCTTT.

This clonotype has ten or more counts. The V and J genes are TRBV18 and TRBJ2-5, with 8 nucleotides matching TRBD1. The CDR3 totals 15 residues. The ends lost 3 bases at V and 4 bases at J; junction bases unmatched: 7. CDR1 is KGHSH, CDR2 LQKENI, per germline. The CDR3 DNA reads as TGTGCCAGCTCACCGACCCAAACAGGGGGAGAGACCCAGTACTTC. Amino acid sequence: CASSPTQTGGETQYF.

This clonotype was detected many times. This CDR3 is CSARDPERDTQYF. CDR3 in DNA: TGCAGTGCTAGAGATCCCGAGCGAGATACGCAGTATTTT. The chain carries TRBV20-1 and TRBJ2-3; D gene unclear. The CDR3 runs 13 residues. The V end lost 0 bases, the J end lost 5 bases, and 9 bases lay between the germline ends. CDR1 and CDR2 (germline): DFQATT, SNEGSKA (reference sequence).

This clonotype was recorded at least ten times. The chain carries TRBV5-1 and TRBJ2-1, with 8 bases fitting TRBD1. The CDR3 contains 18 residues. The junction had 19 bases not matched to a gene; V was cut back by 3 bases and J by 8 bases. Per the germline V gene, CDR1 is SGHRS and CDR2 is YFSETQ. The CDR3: CASSYAVTIGTGWDEQFF. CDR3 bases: TGCGCCAGCAGCTACGCAGTAACAATCGGGACAGGATGGGATGAGCAGTTCTTC.

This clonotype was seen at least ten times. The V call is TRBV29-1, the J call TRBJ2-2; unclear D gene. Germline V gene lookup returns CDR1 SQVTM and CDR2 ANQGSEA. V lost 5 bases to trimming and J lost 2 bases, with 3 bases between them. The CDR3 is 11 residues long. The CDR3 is CSVINTGELFF. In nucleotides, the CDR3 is TGCAGCGTTATTAACACCGGGGAGCTGTTTTTT.

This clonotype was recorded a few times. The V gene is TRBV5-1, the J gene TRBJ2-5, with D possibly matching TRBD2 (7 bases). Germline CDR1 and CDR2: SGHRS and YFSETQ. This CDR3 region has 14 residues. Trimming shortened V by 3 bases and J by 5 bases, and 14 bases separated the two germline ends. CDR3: CASSSRGGEETQYF. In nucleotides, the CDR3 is TGCGCCAGCAGCTCCAGAGGGGGGGAGGAGACCCAGTACTTC.

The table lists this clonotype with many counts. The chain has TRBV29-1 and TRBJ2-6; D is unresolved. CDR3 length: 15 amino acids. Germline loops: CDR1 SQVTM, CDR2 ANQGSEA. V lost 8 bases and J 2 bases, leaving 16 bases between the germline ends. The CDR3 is CSYSGGSPGANVLTF. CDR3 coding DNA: TGCAGCTACTCTGGCGGCAGCCCTGGGGCCAACGTCCTGACTTTC.

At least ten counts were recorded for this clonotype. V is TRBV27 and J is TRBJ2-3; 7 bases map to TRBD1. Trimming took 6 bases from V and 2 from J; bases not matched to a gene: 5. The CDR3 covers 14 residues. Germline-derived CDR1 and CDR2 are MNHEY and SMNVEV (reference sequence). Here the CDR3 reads CASRRGQNTDTQYF. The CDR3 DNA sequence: TGTGCCAGCAGGAGGGGACAGAACACAGATACGCAGTATTTT.

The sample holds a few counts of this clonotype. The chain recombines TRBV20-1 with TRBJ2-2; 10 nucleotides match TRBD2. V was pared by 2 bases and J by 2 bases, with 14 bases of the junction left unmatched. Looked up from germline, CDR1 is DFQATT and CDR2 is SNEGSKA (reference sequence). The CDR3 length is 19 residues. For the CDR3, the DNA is TGCAGTGCTAGACGCAGCCCTAAGACTAGCGGGTATAACACCGGGGAGCTGTTTTTT. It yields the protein CSARRSPKTSGYNTGELFF.

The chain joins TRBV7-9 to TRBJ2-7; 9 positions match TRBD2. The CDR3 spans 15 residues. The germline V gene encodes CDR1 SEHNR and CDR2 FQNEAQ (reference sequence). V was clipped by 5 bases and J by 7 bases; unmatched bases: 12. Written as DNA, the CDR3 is TGTGCCAGCAGCGGATTAGCGGGAGAGGGAGGGGAGCAGTACTTC. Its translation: CASSGLAGEGGEQYF.

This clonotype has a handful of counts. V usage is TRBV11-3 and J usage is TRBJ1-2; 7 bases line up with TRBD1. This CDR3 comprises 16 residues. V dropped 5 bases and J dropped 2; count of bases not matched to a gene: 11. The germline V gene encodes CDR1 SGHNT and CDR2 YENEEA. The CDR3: CASSPGGTEENYGYTF. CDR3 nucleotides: TGTGCCAGCAGCCCTGGGGGGACAGAAGAAAACTATGGCTACACCTTC.

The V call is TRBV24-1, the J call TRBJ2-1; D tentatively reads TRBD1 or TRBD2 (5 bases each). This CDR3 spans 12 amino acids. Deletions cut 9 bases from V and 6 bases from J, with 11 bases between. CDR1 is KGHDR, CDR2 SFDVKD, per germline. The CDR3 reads CATGTPLNEQFF. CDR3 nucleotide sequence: TGTGCCACCGGGACCCCACTCAATGAGCAGTTCTTC.

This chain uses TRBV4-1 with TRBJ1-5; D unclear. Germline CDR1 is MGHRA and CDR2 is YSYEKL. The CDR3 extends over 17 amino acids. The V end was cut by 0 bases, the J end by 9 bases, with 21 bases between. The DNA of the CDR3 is TGCGCCAGCAGCCAAGATGAGGGTCGCGGCGGTTTCTGGCCCCAGCATTTT. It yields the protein CASSQDEGRGGFWPQHF.

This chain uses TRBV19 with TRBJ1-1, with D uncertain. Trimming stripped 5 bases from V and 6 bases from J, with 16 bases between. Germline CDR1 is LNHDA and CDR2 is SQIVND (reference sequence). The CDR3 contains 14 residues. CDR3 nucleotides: TGTGCCAGTAGTCCGATCACGGACCCGGCTGAAGCTTTCTTT. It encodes CASSPITDPAEAFF.

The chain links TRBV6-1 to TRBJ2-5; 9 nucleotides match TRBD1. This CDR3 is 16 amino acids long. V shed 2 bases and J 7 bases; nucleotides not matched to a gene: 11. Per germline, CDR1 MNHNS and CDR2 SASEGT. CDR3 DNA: TGTGCCAGCAGTGAACCGGTCGGGGTGGACAGGGGGACCCAGTACTTC. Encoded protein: CASSEPVGVDRGTQYF.

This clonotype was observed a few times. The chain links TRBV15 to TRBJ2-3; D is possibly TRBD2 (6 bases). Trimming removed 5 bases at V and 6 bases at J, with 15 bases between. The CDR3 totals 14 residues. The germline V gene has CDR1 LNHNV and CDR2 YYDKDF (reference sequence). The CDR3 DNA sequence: TGTGCCACCAGCGGGTTCTCGGGAGAGGATACGCAGTATTTT. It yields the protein CATSGFSGEDTQYF.

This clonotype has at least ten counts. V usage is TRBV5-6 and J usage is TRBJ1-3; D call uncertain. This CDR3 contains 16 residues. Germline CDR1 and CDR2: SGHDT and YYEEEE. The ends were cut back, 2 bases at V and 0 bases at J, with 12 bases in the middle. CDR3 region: CASSFMTGSSGNTIYF. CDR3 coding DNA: TGTGCCAGCAGCTTCATGACGGGGTCCTCTGGAAACACCATATATTTT.

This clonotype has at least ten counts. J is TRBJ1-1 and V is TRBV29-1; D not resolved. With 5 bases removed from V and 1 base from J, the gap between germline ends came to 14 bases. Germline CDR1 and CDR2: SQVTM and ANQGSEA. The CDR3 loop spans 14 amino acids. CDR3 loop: CSVTRSGGNTEAFF. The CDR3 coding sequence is TGCAGCGTTACCCGCTCCGGAGGGAACACTGAAGCTTTCTTT.

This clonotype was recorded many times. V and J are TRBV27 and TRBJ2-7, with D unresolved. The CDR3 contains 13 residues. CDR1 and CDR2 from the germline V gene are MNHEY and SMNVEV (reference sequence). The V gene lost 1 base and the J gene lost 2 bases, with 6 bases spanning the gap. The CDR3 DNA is TGTGCCAGCAGTTTATTTCCAGCCTACGAGCAGTACTTC. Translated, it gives CASSLFPAYEQYF.